This is a list of T cell receptor beta chains from one sample in a study of T cells after somatic rescue of genetic block. Measured with immunoSEQ multiplex PCR; TCRdb has only the in-frame clones, and not every one. Here the sample spans about 10,000 clones, 74% being singletons. Sequenced sample: peripheral blood mononuclear cells (PBMCs). The source is a boy aged 10-17 years. Each CDR3 is given with its conserved first and last residue. D genes are given only for firm matches. Not all rows give a size; the values are once, few, many and, for expanded clones, a class.

>-|-|TRBJ1-2|TRBV27
CARWGDNYGYTF
TGTGCCAGGTGGGGGGATAACTATGGCTACACCTTC
>few|-|TRBJ2-4|TRBV6-6
CASSYGTLAKNIQYF
TGTGCCAGCAGTTACGGGACTTTAGCCAAAAACATTCAGTACTTC
>-|-|TRBJ1-2|TRBV12-5
CASGPQRGRVDEGYTF
TGTGCTAGTGGTCCTCAGAGGGGCAGGGTGGATGAGGGCTACACCTTC
>-|-|TRBJ2-7|TRBV7-2
CASSYGTGYEQYF
TGTGCCAGCAGCTACGGTACAGGGTACGAGCAGTACTTC
>-|TRBD1|TRBJ2-2|TRBV7-8
CASSLAGGGTGELFF
TGTGCCAGCAGCTTAGCAGGGGGCGGCACCGGGGAGCTGTTTTTT
>once|TRBD2|TRBJ2-7|TRBV4-1
CASSQGAGVGYEQYF
TGCGCCAGCAGCCAAGGAGCGGGAGTAGGATACGAGCAGTACTTC
>once|-|TRBJ1-2|TRBV4-1
CASSQDVTGLYGYTF
TGCGCCAGCAGTCAAGATGTCACAGGGCTTTATGGCTACACCTTC
>-|-|TRBJ2-7|TRBV11-3
CASSCGRDYEQYF
TGTGCCAGCAGCTGCGGCAGGGACTACGAGCAGTACTTC
>few|-|TRBJ2-7|TRBV10-3
CAIRPGTGYEQYF
TGTGCCATCAGGCCCGGGACTGGCTACGAGCAGTACTTC
>medium-sized|-|TRBJ1-5|TRBV30
CAWSLQSNQPQHF
TGTGCCTGGAGTTTACAGAGCAATCAGCCCCAGCATTTT
>-|TRBD2|TRBJ2-1|TRBV6-6
CASQTGTSWYNEQFF
TGTGCCAGTCAGACCGGGACTAGCTGGTACAATGAGCAGTTCTTC
>few|-|TRBJ2-7|TRBV23-1
CASTRPLYPYEQYF
TGCGCCAGCACGCGACCCTTATATCCCTACGAGCAGTACTTC
>-|TRBD1|TRBJ1-2|TRBV29-1
CSVSRQGDYGYTF
TGCAGCGTTAGCAGACAGGGCGACTATGGCTACACCTTC
>-|TRBD2|TRBJ2-4|TRBV11-2
CASSSGLAGQYF
TGTGCCAGCAGCTCCGGACTAGCGGGCCAGTACTTC
>-|TRBD1|TRBJ2-3|TRBV6-1
CAGHPGQGTDTQYF
TGTGCCGGTCACCCGGGACAGGGGACAGATACGCAGTATTTT
>few|-|TRBJ2-7|TRBV28
CASSFGGGQGQYF
TGTGCCAGCAGTTTCGGGGGGGGACAGGGGCAGTACTTC
>-|-|TRBJ2-6|TRBV15
CATSRKTGGSGANVLTF
TGTGCCACCAGCAGGAAGACAGGAGGCTCTGGGGCCAACGTCCTGACTTTC
>-|TRBD2|TRBJ2-3|TRBV5-1
CASRLLAGGTDTQYF
TGCGCCAGCCGCTTACTAGCGGGAGGCACAGATACGCAGTATTTT
>-|TRBD1|TRBJ1-2|TRBV29-1
CSVEGQGQYGYTF
TGCAGCGTTGAGGGACAGGGGCAGTATGGCTACACCTTC
>-|TRBD1|TRBJ2-2|TRBV19
CASSTQTGRVGELFF
TGTGCCAGTAGTACCCAGACAGGGAGAGTCGGGGAGCTGTTTTTT
>-|TRBD1|TRBJ1-2|TRBV7-9
CASSPRGQNYGYTF
TGTGCCAGCAGCCCGCGGGGACAGAACTATGGCTACACCTTC
>-|-|TRBJ1-1|TRBV7-9
CASGRAFF
TGTGCCAGCGGCCGGGCTTTCTTT
>-|-|TRBJ1-6|TRBV2
CASKSRVSHRNSPLHF
TGTGCCAGCAAGAGTCGGGTAAGCCACAGGAACTCACCCCTCCACTTT
>-|-|TRBJ1-2|TRBV4-1
CASSQEFTNYGYTF
TGCGCCAGCAGCCAAGAATTTACCAACTATGGCTACACCTTC
>-|-|TRBJ1-1|TRBV27
CASSLRLGGSNTEAFF
TGTGCCAGCAGCCTCAGACTAGGGGGATCTAACACTGAAGCTTTCTTT
>-|-|TRBJ2-7|TRBV18
CASSPSAGPSYEQYF
TGTGCCAGCTCACCAAGTGCGGGCCCTTCCTACGAGCAGTACTTC
>few|TRBD1|TRBJ1-4|TRBV10-3
CAISETGGDEKLFF
TGTGCCATCAGTGAGACAGGGGGCGATGAAAAACTGTTTTTT
>-|TRBD1|TRBJ1-2|TRBV28
CASSLSLLRQGAAGYTF
TGTGCCAGCAGTTTATCGCTTCTAAGACAGGGGGCGGCCGGCTACACCTTC